This T cell receptor (beta chain) was sequenced during a study of STAT5B mutations in CD4+ large granular lymphocyte leukemia. V trimming: 2 bases; J trimming: 3 bases; junction bases outside the gene matches: 4. The CDR3 spans 14 residues. Germline CDR1 reads SGHDT; CDR2 reads YYEEEE. The table came from immunoSEQ multiplex PCR; TCRdb's copy has only in-frame clones and leaves some out. Altogether 20,000 to 25,000 clones are present, over 80% being singletons, with the ten largest covering around 8.2%. The source material was CD4+ T cells from blood buffy coats. The receptor was derived from a human donor in good health. V is TRBV5-6 and J is TRBJ1-2; 7 bases align to TRBD1. CDR3 region: CASSFEGQHYGYTF. CDR3 nucleotides: TGTGCCAGCAGCTTTGAGGGACAGCACTATGGCTACACCTTC.